This TCR beta chain was recorded in a study of memory CD4+ T cells and cytomegalovirus serostatus. Looking at the study overall: Of the healthy Belgian adults, 8 to 10 were CMV seropositive and 24 seronegative. General observations from the study: About 40% of the roughly 150 known CMV-associated TCRbeta sequences appeared in CD4+ memory.

Per the original methods: After removing out-of-frame reads, around 2 million distinct TCRbeta sequences remained. The protocol was immunoSEQ multiplex PCR, while the TCRdb copy is restricted to in-frame clones and leaves out a portion. Clonal size and the V and J genes are those of that table, whereas D and trimming came from the DNA. The table records approximately 40,000 clones, more than 60% of them present only once. Note on this clone: Its antigen remains unknown. Given a much more abundant clone one base away, this may be a read error. Within the sample, other DNA sequences also encode this same CDR3.

The sort gate was single viable CD3+CD4+CD8-CD45RO+ cells for memory CD4+ T cells. Serostatus was set by detecting CMV pp150, pp28, p38, p52 IgG. Sample: memory CD4+ T cells from blood. This receptor was identified in an adult in good health and CMV-seronegative.

In nucleotides, the CDR3 is TGCGCCAGTAGCTTCAACGCACCTAACACAGATACGCAGTATTTT. It translates to CASSFNAPNTDTQYF. The V gene is TRBV5-1, the J gene TRBJ2-3; D is undetermined. Germline CDR1 reads SGHRS; CDR2 reads YFSETQ. This CDR3 contains 15 residues.